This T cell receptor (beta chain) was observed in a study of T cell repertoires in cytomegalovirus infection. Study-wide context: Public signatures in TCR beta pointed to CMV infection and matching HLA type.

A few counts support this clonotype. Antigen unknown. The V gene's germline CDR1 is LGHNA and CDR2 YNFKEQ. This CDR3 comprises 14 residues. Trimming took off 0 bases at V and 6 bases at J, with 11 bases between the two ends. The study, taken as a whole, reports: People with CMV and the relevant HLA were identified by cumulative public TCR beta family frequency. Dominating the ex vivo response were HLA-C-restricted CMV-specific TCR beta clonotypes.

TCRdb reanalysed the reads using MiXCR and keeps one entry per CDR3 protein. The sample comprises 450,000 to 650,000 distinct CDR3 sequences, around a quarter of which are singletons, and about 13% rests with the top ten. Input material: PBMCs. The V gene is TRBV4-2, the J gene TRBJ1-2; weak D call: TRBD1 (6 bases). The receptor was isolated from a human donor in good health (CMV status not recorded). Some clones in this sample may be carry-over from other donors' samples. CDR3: CASSQDLGGNGYTF. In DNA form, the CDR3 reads TGTGCCAGCAGCCAAGATCTAGGGGGGAATGGCTACACCTTC.